Listed below are T cell receptor beta chains from one sample, sequenced in a study of blood T cell repertoires in COVID-19. This table comes from immunoSEQ multiplex PCR, and its TCRdb copy is limited to in-frame clones, with some not included. The sample gives about 190,000 clones, around 90% of which show up once; around 7% is in the top ten. The sequencing sample was made of peripheral blood. Receptor source: a man aged 40-49 years with acute or convalescent COVID-19. The CDR3 runs from the conserved cysteine through the conserved F or W. Fields, in order: V gene, J gene, clone size, D gene, CDR3 protein, CDR3 DNA. The D gene is left open where the match is weak. Clone size appears in some rows only: once, few, many, or a class for an expanded clone.

V: TRBV4-2
J: TRBJ2-5
size: .
D: TRBD2
CDR3: CASSQDEAGGLPQYF
DNA: TGTGCCAGCAGCCAAGATGAAGCGGGGGGGCTCCCCCAGTACTTC

V: TRBV2
J: TRBJ2-5
size: .
D: TRBD1
CDR3: CASSERTGQETQYF
DNA: TGTGCCAGCAGCGAGAGGACAGGGCAAGAGACCCAGTACTTC

V: TRBV30
J: TRBJ2-2
size: .
D: TRBD1
CDR3: CAWSVRTGPFANTGELFF
DNA: TGTGCCTGGAGTGTTAGGACAGGTCCTTTCGCGAACACCGGGGAGCTGTTTTTT

V: TRBV5-4
J: TRBJ1-4
size: .
D: .
CDR3: CASSPTDATNEKLFF
DNA: TGTGCCAGCAGCCCCACAGACGCAACTAATGAAAAACTGTTTTTT

V: TRBV15
J: TRBJ1-3
size: .
D: .
CDR3: CATSRELTEPSGNTIYF
DNA: TGTGCCACCAGCAGAGAGCTGACAGAGCCCTCTGGAAACACCATATATTTT

V: TRBV27
J: TRBJ2-7
size: .
D: TRBD2
CDR3: CASSFRASGTYEQYF
DNA: TGTGCCAGCAGTTTTAGGGCTAGCGGTACCTACGAGCAGTACTTC

V: TRBV27
J: TRBJ1-1
size: .
D: TRBD1
CDR3: CASSFRQGYSTEAFF
DNA: TGTGCCAGCAGTTTCAGACAGGGGTATAGCACTGAAGCTTTCTTT

V: TRBV5-1
J: TRBJ1-3
size: .
D: TRBD1
CDR3: CASSLEGAAGNTIYF
DNA: TGCGCCAGCAGCTTGGAGGGGGCAGCTGGAAACACCATATATTTT

V: TRBV7-3
J: TRBJ2-5
size: once
D: .
CDR3: CASSQTLQETQYF
DNA: TGTGCCAGCAGCCAGACACTCCAAGAGACCCAGTACTTC

V: TRBV5-4
J: TRBJ2-1
size: .
D: TRBD2
CDR3: CASSLQSAGGRNEQFF
DNA: TGTGCCAGCAGCTTGCAGTCAGCGGGGGGGCGGAATGAGCAGTTCTTC

V: TRBV12-3/TRBV12-4
J: TRBJ2-5
size: .
D: TRBD2
CDR3: CASRGEAETQYF
DNA: TGTGCTAGCCGGGGGGAGGCAGAGACCCAGTACTTC

V: TRBV6-5
J: TRBJ1-1
size: .
D: .
CDR3: CASSYGWQGVAFF
DNA: TGTGCCAGCAGTTACGGGTGGCAGGGCGTAGCTTTCTTT

V: TRBV30
J: TRBJ2-7
size: .
D: TRBD1
CDR3: CAWSAGQGFSEQYF
DNA: TGTGCCTGGAGTGCGGGACAGGGGTTCAGCGAGCAGTACTTC

V: TRBV5-4
J: TRBJ1-1
size: .
D: TRBD1
CDR3: CASVTQGANTEAFF
DNA: TGTGCCAGCGTTACCCAGGGGGCGAACACTGAAGCTTTCTTT

V: TRBV27
J: TRBJ2-1
size: .
D: .
CDR3: CASSLFGGQFSYNEQFF
DNA: TGTGCCAGCAGTTTATTCGGGGGACAGTTCTCCTACAATGAGCAGTTCTTC

V: TRBV18
J: TRBJ1-3
size: .
D: .
CDR3: CASSPGGNTIYF
DNA: TGTGCCAGCTCACCAGGCGGAAACACCATATATTTT

V: TRBV7-9
J: TRBJ2-2
size: once
D: TRBD1
CDR3: CASSLPGQGWAGELFF
DNA: TGTGCCAGCAGCTTACCGGGACAGGGGTGGGCCGGGGAGCTGTTTTTT

V: TRBV5-4
J: TRBJ1-1
size: .
D: TRBD1
CDR3: CASSAGTGGGTEAFF
DNA: TGTGCCAGCAGCGCAGGAACAGGGGGAGGGACTGAAGCTTTCTTT

V: TRBV7-8
J: TRBJ2-2
size: .
D: TRBD2
CDR3: CASSLQRGLRTGELFF
DNA: TGTGCCAGCAGCTTACAGCGGGGGTTGAGGACCGGGGAGCTGTTTTTT

V: TRBV5-1
J: TRBJ2-5
size: .
D: TRBD1
CDR3: CASSEAGTGGAETQYF
DNA: TGCGCCAGCAGTGAGGCCGGGACAGGGGGCGCGGAGACCCAGTACTTC

V: TRBV12-3/TRBV12-4
J: TRBJ1-2
size: .
D: .
CDR3: CASSLGQGIGYTF
DNA: TGTGCCAGCAGTTTAGGTCAGGGGATTGGCTACACCTTC

V: TRBV18
J: TRBJ1-1
size: .
D: .
CDR3: CASSQLETGTEAFF
DNA: TGTGCCAGCTCACAGTTGGAGACGGGGACTGAAGCTTTCTTT

V: TRBV14
J: TRBJ1-2
size: .
D: .
CDR3: CASSQEAGAYGYTF
DNA: TGTGCCAGCAGCCAAGAAGCGGGGGCGTATGGCTACACCTTC